Presented here are 28 T cell receptor beta chains from one specimen sequenced in a study of shared T cell receptors in the human thymus. The method was immunoSEQ multiplex PCR; TCRdb's version includes in-frame clones alone and lacks a portion of them. Counted here are 700,000 to 750,000 clones, approximately 85% occurring once; the ten biggest clones make up over 0.008%. The same data also contributed to another study, on human thymus T cells.

The sequencing input was thymocytes. Receptors originate from a girl in the first two years of life with a congenital heart defect.

The V call is TRBV19, the J call TRBJ1-5; 7 nucleotides align to TRBD1. The junction had 7 bases not matched to a gene; V was cut back by 6 bases and J by 2 bases. Germline V lookup: CDR1 LNHDA, CDR2 SQIVND (reference sequence). The CDR3 loop spans 15 amino acids. The CDR3 sequence is CASRPNRGGNQPQHF. The CDR3 DNA reads as TGTGCCAGTAGACCCAACAGGGGTGGCAATCAGCCCCAGCATTTT.

The chain uses TRBV4-1 and TRBJ1-3; D remains unclear. The CDR3 is 15 amino acids. The germline CDR1 and CDR2 sequences are MGHRA and YSYEKL. Trimming pared 1 base from V and 0 bases from J, leaving 7 bases between. The DNA for the CDR3 is TGCGCCAGCAGCCAAGGGGAGAACTCTGGAAACACCATATATTTT. Translating gives CASSQGENSGNTIYF.

The chain carries TRBV6-5 and TRBJ1-1; tentative D call: TRBD1 (6 bases). This CDR3 comprises 14 residues. With 1 base removed from V and 1 base from J, the gap between germline ends came to 7 bases. Per germline, CDR1 MNHEY and CDR2 SVGAGI. CDR3 DNA sequence: TGTGCCAGCAGTTACTGGGGGCGGAACACTGAAGCTTTCTTT. Its translation: CASSYWGRNTEAFF.

This clone was observed a handful of times. J is TRBJ2-5 and V is TRBV5-1; the match to TRBD2 covers 12 bases. Trimming removed 1 base from V and 9 bases from J; junction bases left unmatched: 7. Germline V gene data show CDR1 as SGHRS and CDR2 as YFSETQ. This CDR3 has 15 residues. The CDR3 spells CASSLRGLAGTPQYF. As DNA, the CDR3 is TGCGCCAGCAGCTTGAGAGGACTAGCGGGGACCCCCCAGTACTTC.

This clone has a handful of counts. The rearrangement links TRBV12-5 to TRBJ2-2; 7 positions agree with TRBD2. Germline trimming cut 0 bases from V and 0 bases from J; bases unmatched to any gene: 4. Germline V gene data show CDR1 as LGHNT and CDR2 as FRNRAP. The CDR3 has 17 amino acids. DNA of the CDR3: TGTGCTAGTGGTTTGGTTCAGCGGGGTGCGAACACCGGGGAGCTGTTTTTT. It is translated as CASGLVQRGANTGELFF.

The chain is built from TRBV27 and TRBJ1-5; D might be TRBD1 (6 bases). Germline values: CDR1 MNHEY, CDR2 SMNVEV (reference sequence). The ends were cut back, 5 bases at V and 0 bases at J, with 11 bases in the middle. The length of the CDR3 is 15 residues. CDR3 coding DNA: TGTGCCAGCAGTCCCGACAGGCATAGCAATCAGCCCCAGCATTTT. It is translated as CASSPDRHSNQPQHF.

The CDR3 DNA reads TGTGCCAGCAGCCGGACAGGGATTCGTAGCACCGGGGAGCTGTTTTTT. Encoded protein: CASSRTGIRSTGELFF. The chain joins TRBV7-9 to TRBJ2-2; 8 bases are a match to TRBD1. The germline V gene has CDR1 SEHNR and CDR2 FQNEAQ (reference sequence). The CDR3 length is 16 residues. The V segment lost 5 bases and the J segment 4 bases; nucleotides outside the gene matches: 9.

Remarks on this clone: The junction and the germline gene differ at one end; a read error may be behind it. Distinct nucleotide sequences in the sample also encode this CDR3. The chain recombines TRBV14 with TRBJ1-6; D gene uncertain. This CDR3 has 16 amino acids. Per the germline V gene, CDR1 is SGHDN and CDR2 is FVKESK. CDR3 nucleotides: TGTGCCAGCAGGAGTACCGGCGGCGGTCCCAATTCCCCCCTCCACTTT. It encodes CASRSTGGGPNSPLHF.

V and J are TRBV11-2 and TRBJ2-1; possibly TRBD1 for D (8 bases). There are 14 residues in the CDR3. The ends were cut back, 5 bases at V and 8 bases at J, with 16 bases in the middle. Germline values: CDR1 SGHAT, CDR2 FQNNGV. CDR3 bases: TGTGCCAGCAGCGGTTACAGGGGGAGGGATGAGCAGTTCTTC. It yields the protein CASSGYRGRDEQFF.

CDR3 amino acids: CASSMGRGLYGYTF. CDR3 nucleotides: TGTGCCAGTAGTATGGGCCGGGGACTCTATGGCTACACCTTC. V and J are TRBV19 and TRBJ1-2; D perhaps matches TRBD1 (5 bases). V was clipped by 3 bases and J by 4 bases, with 12 bases between them. This CDR3 is built from 14 residues. Germline CDR1 reads LNHDA; CDR2 reads SQIVND (reference sequence). The variable domain in full, with the rest retrieved from reference TRBV19 and TRBJ1-2, is DGGITQSPKYLFRKEGQNVTLSCEQNLNHDAMYWYRQDPGQGLRLIYYSQIVNDFQKGDIAEGYSVSREKKESFPLTVTSAQKNPTAFYLCASSMGRGLYGYTFGSGTRLTVV.

The rearrangement joins TRBV5-1 to TRBJ2-3; D gene ambiguous. V lost 2 bases, J lost 1 base, and 8 bases lay in between. The germline V gene encodes CDR1 SGHRS and CDR2 YFSETQ. CDR3 size: 14 residues. DNA for the CDR3: TGCGCCAGCAGCTTAGACTCCGGCACAGATACGCAGTATTTT. Residues: CASSLDSGTDTQYF.

For the CDR3, the DNA is TGTGCCAGCAGTGGGGGACAGGGTGGTCGGAAGACCCAGTACTTC. Its translation is CASSGGQGGRKTQYF. This chain joins TRBV2 and TRBJ2-5; TRBD1 agrees at 9 bases. The CDR3 runs 15 residues. Germline-derived CDR1 and CDR2 are SNHLY and FYNNEI. V lost 4 bases, J lost 6 bases, and 9 bases stayed unmatched.

The chain combines TRBV19 with TRBJ1-5; TRBD1 matches at 12 bases. V was clipped by 8 bases and J by 0 bases; unmatched bases: 8. The V gene's germline CDR1 is LNHDA and CDR2 SQIVND (reference sequence). This CDR3 is 17 amino acids long. The CDR3 DNA sequence: TGTGCCAGTCGAGGGACAGGGGGCACCACTAGCAATCAGCCCCAGCATTTT. Its protein product is CASRGTGGTTSNQPQHF.

The genes are TRBV5-1 and TRBJ2-7, with TRBD2 identical over 12 bases. The CDR3 sequence is 16 residues long. CDR1 is SGHRS, CDR2 YFSETQ, per germline. The J segment lost 4 bases and the V segment lost 0 bases, leaving 5 bases of the junction unmatched. The CDR3 DNA is TGCGCCAGCAGCTTGGCCCCACTAGCGGGGGGATACGAGCAGTACTTC. Amino acid sequence: CASSLAPLAGGYEQYF.

The chain joins TRBV27 to TRBJ2-1; 12 nucleotides agree with TRBD2. The CDR3 has 17 amino acids. The J segment lost 5 bases and the V segment lost 5 bases, leaving 10 bases of the junction unmatched. Per the germline V gene, CDR1 is MNHEY and CDR2 is SMNVEV (reference sequence). The CDR3 loop is CASSPLQLAGGHNEQFF. The CDR3 DNA reads as TGTGCCAGCAGTCCCCTTCAACTAGCGGGGGGACACAATGAGCAGTTCTTC.

This chain uses TRBV27 with TRBJ1-5; 7 positions match TRBD1. Germline V CDR1 and CDR2: MNHEY, SMNVEV (reference sequence). The CDR3 length is 17 residues. With V trimmed by 1 base and J by 6 bases, 12 bases remained unmatched. The CDR3 here is CASSLYLDRERSQPQHF. CDR3 DNA: TGTGCCAGCAGTTTATACCTAGACAGGGAACGGAGTCAGCCCCAGCATTTT.

The chain joins TRBV4-3 to TRBJ2-7; 7 bases are a match to TRBD1. V shed 2 bases and J 6 bases; nucleotides not matched to a gene: 19. The germline gives CDR1 LGHNA, CDR2 YSLEER. The CDR3 is 18 amino acids. The CDR3 loop is CASSQPSYAVDRSAEQYF. The CDR3 DNA reads as TGCGCCAGCAGCCAACCTTCCTACGCGGTGGACAGGTCAGCCGAGCAGTACTTC.

This chain uses TRBV7-3 with TRBJ1-1, with a weak D call TRBD1 (5 bases). Trimming took 2 bases from V and 2 from J, leaving 12 bases between them. This CDR3 is built from 15 residues. The germline V gene encodes CDR1 SGHTA and CDR2 FQGTGA. The CDR3 protein is CASSLQGRFNTEAFF. Here the CDR3 DNA reads TGTGCCAGCAGCTTACAGGGAAGATTTAACACTGAAGCTTTCTTT.

V is TRBV9 and J is TRBJ1-1, with 7 bases fitting TRBD1. Trimming removed 4 bases from V and 5 bases from J; junction bases left unmatched: 11. This CDR3 spans 15 amino acids. From germline, CDR1 is SGDLS and CDR2 YYNGEE. The CDR3 DNA reads as TGTGCCAGCAGCATGTGGGACAGTCCGGGTACTGAAGCTTTCTTT. This translates into CASSMWDSPGTEAFF.

The chain employs TRBV6-5 and TRBJ1-1, with a weak D call TRBD1 (6 bases). Germline V gene lookup returns CDR1 MNHEY and CDR2 SVGAGI. The CDR3 has 12 amino acids. V was cut by 10 bases and J by 4 bases, with 13 bases left in between. The CDR3 sequence is CATYRESTEAFF. The CDR3 nucleotides read TGTGCCACGTACAGGGAGAGCACTGAAGCTTTCTTT.

Here the CDR3 reads CASNFLELGLGYTF. CDR3 nucleotides: TGTGCCAGCAATTTTTTGGAGCTTGGTCTGGGCTACACCTTC. The rearrangement uses TRBV6-5 and TRBJ1-2, with unresolved D. CDR1 and CDR2 from the germline V gene are MNHEY and SVGAGI. V was trimmed by 7 bases and J by 8 bases, leaving 20 bases between them. The CDR3 is 14 amino acids.

The chain is built from TRBV27 and TRBJ2-7, with TRBD2 identical over 7 bases. Trimming cost V 3 bases and J 0 bases; bases outside gene matches: 5. CDR1 and CDR2 (germline): MNHEY, SMNVEV (reference sequence). The CDR3 runs to 15 residues. CDR3 residues: CASSLWGGVSYEQYF. DNA for the CDR3: TGTGCCAGCAGTTTGTGGGGGGGAGTCTCCTACGAGCAGTACTTC.

The sample holds a few counts of this clone. This chain uses TRBV28 with TRBJ2-5, with a weak D call TRBD2 (6 bases). The CDR3 is made up of 12 amino acids. V lost 10 bases, J lost 0 bases, and 9 bases lay in between. Germline lookup yields CDR1 MDHEN and CDR2 SYDVKM. CDR3 residues: CATAGNQETQYF. The CDR3 DNA reads as TGTGCCACCGCGGGGAACCAAGAGACCCAGTACTTC.

The chain combines TRBV5-1 with TRBJ2-7, with TRBD1 as a possible D gene (5 bases). CDR3 length: 15 amino acids. Trimming left V 0 bases short and J 6 bases short, with 16 bases between. Per germline, CDR1 SGHRS and CDR2 YFSETQ. CDR3 sequence reads: CASSLESADTAEQYF. Here the CDR3 DNA reads TGCGCCAGCAGCTTGGAGTCGGCGGACACCGCCGAGCAGTACTTC.

The V call is TRBV4-1, the J call TRBJ1-6; 8 bases are shared with TRBD1. V trimming: 2 bases; J trimming: 8 bases; junction bases outside the gene matches: 8. The CDR3 spans 16 residues. Germline values: CDR1 MGHRA, CDR2 YSYEKL. The CDR3 DNA reads as TGCGCCAGCAGCCAACTTATCCAGGGGGCGCATTCACCCCTCCACTTT. Encoded protein: CASSQLIQGAHSPLHF.

This clone was seen more than once but under ten times. The chain is built from TRBV19 and TRBJ1-1, with 7 nucleotides matching TRBD1. With V trimmed by 0 bases and J by 1 base, 2 bases remained unmatched. Germline CDR1 and CDR2: LNHDA and SQIVND (reference sequence). The CDR3 totals 15 residues. The CDR3 sequence: CASSIERTGNTEAFF. CDR3 nucleotides: TGTGCCAGTAGTATAGAGCGGACAGGGAACACTGAAGCTTTCTTT.

There are a few counts of this clone. CDR3 DNA sequence: TGCAGCGTTCAGGGGGCGTCGGGGAAAGGAAACACCATATATTTT. As protein: CSVQGASGKGNTIYF. The chain carries TRBV29-1 and TRBJ1-3; 8 bases match TRBD1. Germline V gene data show CDR1 as SQVTM and CDR2 as ANQGSEA. CDR3 length: 15 residues. Losses at the gene ends were 5 bases for V and 4 bases for J; bases not matched to a gene: 10.

The chain joins TRBV25-1 to TRBJ1-6; tentative D call: TRBD1 (6 bases). The CDR3 extends over 15 amino acids. Germline loops: CDR1 MGHDK, CDR2 SYGVNS. Trimming pared 6 bases from V and 3 bases from J, leaving 12 bases between. The DNA of the CDR3 is TGTGCCAGCAGAGAGAACAGGGTCTATAATTCACCCCTCCACTTT. As protein: CASRENRVYNSPLHF.